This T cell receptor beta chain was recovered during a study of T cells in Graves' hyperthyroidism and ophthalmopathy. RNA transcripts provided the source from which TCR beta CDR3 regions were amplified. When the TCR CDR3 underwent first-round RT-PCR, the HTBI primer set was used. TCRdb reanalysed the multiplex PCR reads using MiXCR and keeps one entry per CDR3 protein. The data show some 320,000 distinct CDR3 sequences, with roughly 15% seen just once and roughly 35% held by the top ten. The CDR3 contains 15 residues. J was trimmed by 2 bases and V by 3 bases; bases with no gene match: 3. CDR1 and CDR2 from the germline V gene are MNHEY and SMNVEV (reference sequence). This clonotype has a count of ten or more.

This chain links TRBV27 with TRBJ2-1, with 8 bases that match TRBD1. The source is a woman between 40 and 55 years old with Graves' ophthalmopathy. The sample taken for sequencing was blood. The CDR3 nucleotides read TGTGCCAGCAGTTTCGGGACAGGACCCTACAATGAGCAGTTCTTC. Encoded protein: CASSFGTGPYNEQFF.